The next 19 T cell receptor beta chains were all read from a single sample in a study of T-cell memory formation after mild COVID-19. TCRdb re-called the 5' RACE reads through MiXCR, storing one row per CDR3 protein. Of 500,000 to 600,000 distinct CDR3 sequences listed, over 15% are singletons. The sequenced material came from PBMCs or a T cell subset sorted from them (not recorded which). The receptors come from an adult woman who had mild COVID-19 (a few samples of this study predate the infection). Cell type and time point are not known.

This clonotype has only a few counts. V is TRBV5-8 and J is TRBJ1-6; no firm D call. CDR1 and CDR2 from the germline V gene are SGHTS and YDEGEE. The CDR3 is made up of 10 amino acids. V was clipped by 2 bases and J by 15 bases, with 6 bases between them. CDR3 loop: CASSFLHLHF. As DNA, the CDR3 is TGTGCCAGCAGCTTCCTCCACCTCCACTTT. Drawing the rest from reference TRBV5-8 and TRBJ1-6, the complete variable domain is EAGVTQSPTHLIKTRGQQATLRCSPISGHTSVYWYQQALGLGLQFLLWYDEGEERNRGNFPPRFSGRQFPNYSSELNVNALELEDSALYLCASSFLHLHFGNGTRLTVT.

The sample holds a few counts of this clonotype. This sequence joins TRBV5-1 and TRBJ2-3; no firm D call. Trimming took 4 bases from V and 0 from J, leaving 18 bases between them. Per the germline V gene, CDR1 is SGHRS and CDR2 is YFSETQ. CDR3 length: 17 residues. The CDR3 reads CASSGEINGTSTDTQYF. The CDR3 nucleotides are TGCGCCAGCAGCGGTGAAATAAACGGTACTAGCACAGATACGCAGTATTTT.

This clonotype was detected once. The rearrangement links TRBV7-6 to TRBJ2-1, with 7 positions matching TRBD1. CDR3 size: 16 residues. The germline gives CDR1 SGHVS, CDR2 FNYEAQ. V shed 1 base, J shed 7 bases, and the junction held 10 bases outside the gene matches. The CDR3 is CASSLDRDSPSNEQFF. The CDR3, as DNA: TGTGCCAGCAGCTTAGACCGGGACAGCCCGTCGAATGAGCAGTTCTTC.

This clonotype was detected ten times or more. The chain has TRBV3-1 and TRBJ1-1, with D unresolved. V dropped 1 base and J dropped 3 bases, with 3 bases sitting between them. The CDR3 covers 12 residues. From germline, CDR1 is LGHDT and CDR2 YNNKEL (reference sequence). The CDR3 protein is CASSQAYTEAFF. CDR3 nucleotide sequence: TGTGCCAGCAGCCAAGCGTACACTGAAGCTTTCTTT.

The CDR3 sequence is CASSERDRGLHQPQHF. DNA for the CDR3: TGTGCCAGCAGCGAGAGGGACAGGGGGCTCCATCAGCCCCAGCATTTT. The rearrangement joins TRBV7-6 to TRBJ1-5; TRBD1 matches 12 bases. After removal of 5 bases from V and 5 bases from J, the junction contained 7 bases not matched to a gene. The CDR3 is 16 amino acids. Germline CDR1 is SGHVS and CDR2 is FNYEAQ. The full variable domain, with the rest looked up from reference TRBV7-6 and TRBJ1-5, is GAGVSQSPRYKVTKRGQDVALRCDPISGHVSLYWYRQALGQGPEFLTYFNYEAQQDKSGLPNDRFSAERPEGSISTLTIQRTEQRDSAMYRCASSERDRGLHQPQHFGDGTRLSIL.

This clonotype was counted only a few times. Sequence at one end of the junction differs from germline and may be a read error. This rearrangement joins TRBV5-1 to TRBJ2-3; TRBD2 matches 14 bases. CDR3 length: 14 residues. Looked up from germline, CDR1 is SGHRS and CDR2 is YFSETQ. CDR3 residues: CASTRLAGGPPRNF. CDR3 nucleotide sequence: TGCGCCAGCACCCGACTAGCGGGGGGGCCCCCGAGGAATTTT.

This clonotype was seen repeatedly, ten times or more. The chain combines TRBV25-1 with TRBJ2-2; 11 positions match TRBD2. V was clipped by 5 bases and J by 4 bases; unmatched bases: 6. Germline-derived CDR1 and CDR2 are MGHDK and SYGVNS. The CDR3 extends over 16 amino acids. In DNA, the CDR3 is TGTGCCAGCAGTAAGACTAGCGGGGCCGGCACCGGGGAGCTGTTTTTT. Its protein is CASSKTSGAGTGELFF. Combining the CDR3 with reference TRBV25-1 and TRBJ2-2 gives the whole variable domain EADIYQTPRYLVIGTGKKITLECSQTMGHDKMYWYQQDPGMELHLIHYSYGVNSTEKGDLSSESTVSRIRTEHFPLTLESARPSHTSQYLCASSKTSGAGTGELFFGEGSRLTVL.

The chain carries TRBV5-1 and TRBJ1-1, with D uncertain. The V end was cut by 4 bases, the J end by 2 bases, with 12 bases between. This CDR3 comprises 14 residues. Per germline, CDR1 SGHRS and CDR2 YFSETQ. Written as DNA, the CDR3 is TGCGCCAGCAGCGAAGTCGCCAGTAACACTGAAGCTTTCTTT. This encodes CASSEVASNTEAFF.

This clonotype was observed a handful of times. The CDR3: CSVLRSGSSLGTSGRATDTQYF. The DNA of the CDR3 is TGCAGCGTGCTCAGGAGTGGCTCGTCCCTCGGGACTAGCGGGAGGGCTACAGATACGCAGTATTTT. The V call is TRBV29-1, the J call TRBJ2-3, with 16 bases aligning to TRBD2. Losses at the gene ends were 6 bases for V and 3 bases for J; bases not matched to a gene: 24. The CDR3 length is 22 residues. From germline, CDR1 is SQVTM and CDR2 ANQGSEA.

This clonotype was counted between two and nine times. The chain couples TRBV7-2 to TRBJ2-1, with D tentatively TRBD1 (6 bases). Germline V gene lookup returns CDR1 SGHTA and CDR2 FQGNSA. This CDR3 comprises 14 residues. The germline V and J ends were trimmed by 5 bases and 7 bases, with 15 bases remaining between them. The CDR3 sequence is CASSPPTGTNEQFF. The CDR3 nucleotides read TGTGCCAGCAGCCCCCCAACAGGGACGAATGAGCAGTTCTTC.

This clonotype was seen only a few times. This chain joins TRBV7-6 and TRBJ2-7; no firm D call. This CDR3 has 12 amino acids. Deletions cut 5 bases from V and 6 bases from J, with 11 bases between. Looked up from germline, CDR1 is SGHVS and CDR2 is FNYEAQ. The CDR3 loop reads CASSLIVCEQYF. CDR3 DNA: TGTGCCAGCAGCCTAATAGTTTGCGAGCAGTACTTC.

The chain links TRBV3-1 to TRBJ1-6; D remains unclear. The germline gives CDR1 LGHDT, CDR2 YNNKEL (reference sequence). The CDR3 totals 15 residues. Trimming stripped 0 bases from V and 13 bases from J, with 16 bases between. The CDR3 protein is CASSQDYPGKNPLHF. CDR3 sequence (DNA): TGTGCCAGCAGCCAAGATTACCCGGGGAAGAATCCCCTCCACTTT.

The chain uses TRBV18 and TRBJ2-1; D is perhaps TRBD2 (6 bases). Germline CDR1 KGHSH, CDR2 LQKENI. The V and J ends lost 11 bases and 5 bases respectively, with 19 bases between them. This CDR3 has 14 residues. This chain's CDR3 is CASRGTGVHNEQFF. The DNA for the CDR3 is TGTGCCTCTCGCGGGACGGGAGTTCACAATGAGCAGTTCTTC.

This clonotype showed up just a few times. The chain couples TRBV7-3 to TRBJ1-2; 10 bases fit TRBD1. The length of the CDR3 is 16 residues. Per the germline V gene, CDR1 is SGHTA and CDR2 is FQGTGA. Trimming cost V 5 bases and J 7 bases; bases outside gene matches: 13. CDR3 DNA sequence: TGTGCCAGCAGCCCACTTCCCGGGACAGGGGTCTCTGGCTACACCTTC. Translated, it gives CASSPLPGTGVSGYTF.

The rearrangement uses TRBV9 and TRBJ2-5; 7 nucleotides agree with TRBD1. Germline-derived CDR1 and CDR2 are SGDLS and YYNGEE. V shed 4 bases, J shed 3 bases, and the junction held 12 bases outside the gene matches. This CDR3 is 16 amino acids long. The CDR3 DNA sequence: TGTGCCAGCAGCCCCCCGTGGGGGACAGTAGAAGAGACCCAGTACTTC. It translates to CASSPPWGTVEETQYF.

This chain joins TRBV3-1 and TRBJ2-3, with D tentatively TRBD2 (5 bases). Germline V gene lookup returns CDR1 LGHDT and CDR2 YNNKEL (reference sequence). V dropped 0 bases and J dropped 5 bases, with 15 bases sitting between them. This CDR3 has 16 amino acids. DNA for the CDR3: TGTGCCAGCAGCCAAGACGGGCGGGCGAGGGTAGATACGCAGTATTTT. It is translated as CASSQDGRARVDTQYF.

The chain links TRBV7-2 to TRBJ1-6; TRBD1 is a possible D gene (5 bases). The CDR3 contains 17 residues. Germline CDR1 SGHTA, CDR2 FQGNSA. Trimming cost V 5 bases and J 14 bases, with 28 bases left between them. The chain's CDR3 is CASSPRGRLLDVRALHF. In DNA, the CDR3 is TGTGCCAGCAGCCCCCGAGGGCGCCTATTAGATGTCAGGGCCCTCCACTTT.

The gene calls are TRBV11-1 and TRBJ1-1, with 7 nucleotides matching TRBD1. This CDR3 has 16 residues. The trim removed 2 bases at V and 1 base at J, leaving 7 bases unmatched. Germline assignment: CDR1 SGHAT and CDR2 FQDESV (reference sequence). Written as DNA, the CDR3 is TGTGCCAGCAGCTTATTGGGGGACAGCCAGAACACTGAAGCTTTCTTT. Translation gives CASSLLGDSQNTEAFF.

The chain links TRBV11-3 to TRBJ2-5; D is tentatively TRBD1 or TRBD2 (5 bases each). V was cut by 5 bases and J by 2 bases, with 18 bases left in between. Germline loops: CDR1 SGHNT, CDR2 YENEEA. The CDR3 totals 16 residues. In nucleotides, the CDR3 is TGTGCCAGCAGCCCCCGATTACCGGGGCCTCAAGAGACCCAGTACTTC. It encodes CASSPRLPGPQETQYF.